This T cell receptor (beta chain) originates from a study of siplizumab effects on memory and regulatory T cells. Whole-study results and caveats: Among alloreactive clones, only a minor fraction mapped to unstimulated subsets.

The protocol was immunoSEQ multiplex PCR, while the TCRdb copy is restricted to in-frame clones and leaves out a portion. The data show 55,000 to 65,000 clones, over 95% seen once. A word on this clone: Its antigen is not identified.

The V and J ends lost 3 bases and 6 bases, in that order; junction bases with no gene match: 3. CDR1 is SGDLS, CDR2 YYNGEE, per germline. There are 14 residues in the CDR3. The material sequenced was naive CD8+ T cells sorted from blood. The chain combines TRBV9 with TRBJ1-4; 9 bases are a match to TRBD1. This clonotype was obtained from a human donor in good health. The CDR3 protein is CASSDGTGYEKLFF. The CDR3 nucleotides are TGTGCCAGCAGCGACGGGACAGGGTATGAAAAACTGTTTTTT.